Reported below is one T cell receptor beta chain. Its antigen is still unknown. Base qualities are not recorded, but no much larger clone differs from it by a single base. Inclusive of the bounding cysteine and phenylalanine, the CDR3 is 15 residues long. This entry keeps only the CDR3 DNA: 45 bases, framed from base 1. After removal of 6 bases from V and 3 bases from J, the junction retains 6 bases not matched to a gene. CDR1 MNHEY and CDR2 SMNVEV are derived from the germline V gene (reference sequence). The data belong to a study of cytomegalovirus exposure and HLA in healthy donors (dated by TCRdb to about 2017). Background for the entire study: An earlier analysis of roughly 630 of the donors reported approximately 300 Gb of sequence data and more than 90 million unique TCR beta sequences from around 200 million T cells. Roughly 300 gigabases of sequencing data and 70 million to 100 million unique TCR sequences were included in an early release covering 500 to 750 HLA-typed donors. Of the 398 genotyped donors, approximately 82% fell in the genetic ancestry cluster associated with self-reported Caucasian donors. The study aimed to test whether cataloging public T cell receptors could reveal signatures of past pathogen exposure. The study used immunosequencing to profile the T cell repertoires of 666 subjects and linked those repertoires to cytomegalovirus serostatus. A separate validation cohort of roughly 120 different subjects was used in addition to the 666-subject first cohort. To predict cytomegalovirus infection status, the study combined high-throughput TCR immunosequencing, statistical association of individual TCRs with disease status, and machine learning. In a later analysis, previously published TCR beta repertoires from some 640 donors were re-analyzed and high-resolution HLA genotyping was added so that TCR occurrence patterns could be studied. The later analysis used no new phenotypic data to find candidate immune exposures, relying instead on TCR beta sequences and their occurrence across donors. An earlier analysis of around 640 of the donors used high-throughput TCR beta sequencing to judge whether each TCR beta V gene segment behaved as functional or pseudogenic. Donor age, sex, ethnicity and CMV serostatus were collected together with the repertoire data. In a later genetic analysis, genome-wide SNP genotypes for about three fifths of the 666 donors were used, and that subset was treated as a discovery cohort. Every discovery cohort repertoire had been produced on one sequencing platform. Both class I and class II loci were covered by HLA typing, at four-digit resolution. The number of typed donors differed by locus: about 620-640 for A, B, C, DRB1 and DQB1; 500 to 550 for DQA1; 606 for DPA1; and roughly 450 for DPB1. Roughly 5 DR-DQ haplotypes were handled as single units for association and clustering, since linkage in the cohort was strong. Across approximately 420 genotyped donors of the cohort, an average of about 240,000 unique TCR beta nucleotide sequences per donor were sequenced, and roughly 18% of those sequences were non-productive.

What the research found in general, with its limitations: A later analysis found that most CMV-associated TCR beta chains appeared HLA-restricted, with HLA associations seemingly driven largely by CMV exposure. Compared with the approximately 600-donor mean, donors in an Asian-associated ancestry cluster had fewer N-insertions in productive TCRs, according to a later genetic analysis. HLA typing was unavailable for some donors at each locus, so association tests used only the typed subset. It was suggested by the authors that the approach could potentially be generalized to other disease states and immunological phenotypes. The study gave a list of 150 to 200 TCR beta chains associated with cytomegalovirus. Some IMGT-functional V segments, including TRBV6-2 and TRBV6-3, could not be distinguished by the 87-base-pair reads and were therefore excluded. Assigning TCR associations to individual alleles was difficult when HLA alleles, especially DR and DQ, strongly co-occurred. Three of the identified cytomegalovirus-associated TCR beta chains were confirmed in vitro to be specific for cytomegalovirus antigens. Broadly in line with IMGT annotations, most TCR beta V segments showed up in productive rearrangements about 87% or about 30% of the time in an earlier analysis of a few hundred of the donors. A further reported finding was that TCR beta sequences accurately predicted the HLA-A and HLA-B alleles for most subjects in the first cohort. Specific HLA alleles were associated with about 17,000 TCR beta sequences at a false discovery rate of 0.05 in a later analysis. In a later analysis, HLA-associated TCR beta chains showed more clonal expansion and lower generation probabilities than non-associated chains that were equally common. In a later analysis, TCR association rates were found to vary across HLA loci, with the most associated TCRs seen for DRB1 alleles and the fewest for HLA-C alleles. This cohort had only TCR beta chains sequenced, and the lack of alpha or paired-chain data limited which features could be detected. A group of highly shared sequence variants was considered likely to be a technical artifact of the sequencing pipeline. The classifier was reported to diagnose cytomegalovirus status with high specificity and sensitivity in both the original and validation cohorts. According to a later analysis, parvovirus B19, influenza, CMV and Epstein-Barr virus appeared linked to several top co-occurrence clusters. Roughly uniform sequencing depth across donors was assumed in presence/absence analyses, although this assumption may not hold. Linkage disequilibrium might explain the correlated functional status among segregating V segments, but an unknown experimental factor could not be ruled out. The earlier analysis of about 600 of the donors excluded roughly 16 rarely observed V segments, including chromosome 9 orphons, because counts were too low. A later genetic analysis associated a missense DCLRE1C variant with V-gene and J-gene trimming of TCR beta chains, and an independent cohort replicated the association. Immune exposure information for the cohort was limited to CMV serostatus. Most TCR sequences were observed very rarely across donors, whereas some public TCRs were present in many individuals.

In total, roughly 670 healthy bone marrow donors made up the cohort. All cohort members were sampled while nominally healthy, although unrecorded immune exposures were likely present. The donor was CMV seropositive and belonged to the group of about 290 seropositive cohort members. A peripheral blood sample was collected from each donor, and TCR beta sequencing was performed on peripheral blood mononuclear cells. The Qiagen DNeasy Blood Extraction Kit was used to extract genomic DNA from the blood cell samples. The library was made by the immunoSEQ multiplex PCR assay. For the multiplex PCR, a mixture combining 60 forward primers for TCR Vbeta segments and 13 reverse primers for TCR Jbeta segments was used. Amplification of the CDR3 region of rearranged TCR beta genes was performed with a multiplex PCR assay on genomic DNA. On the Illumina HiSeq System, the amplified TCR beta libraries were sequenced as 87-base-pair reads. Concerning the study's data processing: In a later analysis, about 80 million unique TCR beta chains were counted across the approximately 640 repertoires, and around 10 million of these chains were shared by at least two donors. A nearest-neighbor algorithm error-corrected the raw reads and collapsed the reads into unique sequences, merging closely related sequences to remove PCR and sequencing errors. V, D and J gene segments were assigned by aligning CDR3 sequences to IMGT reference sequences. Each retained sequence needed at least a six-nucleotide match to both a V gene segment and a J gene segment. A rearrangement was called productive if the CDR3 had no stop codons and remained in frame with V and J, and every other rearrangement was called non-productive. Following IMGT convention, CDR3 was defined as the stretch from the second conserved V-encoded cysteine to the conserved J-encoded phenylalanine. The earlier analysis of about 610 of the donors excluded sequences that lacked an unambiguous match to a single V gene segment. An earlier analysis of a few hundred of the donors classified V segments as functional when productive rearrangements were above 56.7% and as segregating when the standard deviation between donors was above 5%. A statistical classification framework was developed to diagnose cytomegalovirus status using the catalog of TCR beta chain sequences. In a later analysis, V and J genes were assigned by comparing TCR nucleotide sequences against IMGT/GENE-DB human TR gene sequences. A later analysis assigned CDR3 sequences and most-parsimonious VDJ recombination scenarios with the TCRdist pipeline. A later analysis defined each TCR beta chain by its CDR3 amino acid sequence plus V-gene family, and excluded reads lacking a unique V-gene family. To address suspected cross-contamination and a sequencing artifact, a later analysis removed roughly 640 highly shared, low-generation-probability nucleotide sequences. For each public chain, a later analysis derived a clonal expansion index from normalized ranks of inferred template counts within each repertoire. Generation probabilities in a later analysis came from a VDJ recombination model fitted to out-of-frame rearrangements, and those results were checked against IGoR. Hypergeometric tests were used in a later analysis to score TCR-TCR, TCR-HLA and TCR-CMV co-occurrence, with a repertoire-size bias correction applied to the TCR pairs. A later analysis estimated false discovery rates by permuting HLA or CMV assignments 20 times. In a later analysis, co-occurring TCRs were grouped with DBSCAN, and TCRdist sequence similarity was added when clustering was performed within HLA-allele-positive subsets. Repertoires with fewer than 30,000 or more than 120,000 public chains, plus five repertoires with anomalous nucleotide sharing, were excluded from co-occurrence clustering. TCRdb carries this immuneACCESS record with in-frame sequences only. Its versions omit some clonotypes, under half of them owing to an unresolved V gene in the studies checked, with the rest unexplained. V and J calls and clone size are given by that table; D and trimming were obtained from the DNA. The table for this sample lists around 150,000 clones; roughly two thirds of them were counted only once. The top ten clones comprise 4.5% of the sample.

This TCR was recovered from a young woman in good health and CMV-seropositive. Here the chain combines TRBV27 and TRBJ1-4; 8 nucleotides in the junction match TRBD1. The sequencing sample was made of PBMCs. The bases read TGTGCCAGCAGCAGCAGGGGGCGGTCTAATGAAAAACTGTTTTTT. This gives the protein CASSSRGRSNEKLFF.